This T cell receptor (beta chain) was retrieved from a study of T-cell memory formation after mild COVID-19. Study outcomes and limitations: A second wave of clones peaked on day 37, and their SARS-CoV-2 specificity went unconfirmed. Pre-infection memory harbored some responding clones, suggesting cross-reactive memory joined. Of the contracting clones, CD4+ ones lay mainly in CM and EM, and CD8+ ones in EMRA.

In this sample, this clonotype turned up many times. Its antigen is not identified. The CDR3 is made up of 13 amino acids. V lost 6 bases and J 6 bases, leaving 12 bases between the germline ends. TCRdb re-called the 5' RACE reads through MiXCR, storing one row per CDR3 protein. The sample lists roughly 50,000 distinct CDR3 sequences, 9.5% to 15% occurring once. This TCR came from a young man who had mild COVID-19 (a few samples of this study predate the infection). Cell type and time point are not known. Source material: PBMCs or a T cell subset sorted from them (not recorded which). This chain links TRBV12-3 or TRBV12-4 with TRBJ2-1; D not resolved. The CDR3 sequence is CASSPGPGNEQFF. CDR3 nucleotides: TGTGCCAGCAGCCCCGGGCCTGGCAATGAGCAGTTCTTC.